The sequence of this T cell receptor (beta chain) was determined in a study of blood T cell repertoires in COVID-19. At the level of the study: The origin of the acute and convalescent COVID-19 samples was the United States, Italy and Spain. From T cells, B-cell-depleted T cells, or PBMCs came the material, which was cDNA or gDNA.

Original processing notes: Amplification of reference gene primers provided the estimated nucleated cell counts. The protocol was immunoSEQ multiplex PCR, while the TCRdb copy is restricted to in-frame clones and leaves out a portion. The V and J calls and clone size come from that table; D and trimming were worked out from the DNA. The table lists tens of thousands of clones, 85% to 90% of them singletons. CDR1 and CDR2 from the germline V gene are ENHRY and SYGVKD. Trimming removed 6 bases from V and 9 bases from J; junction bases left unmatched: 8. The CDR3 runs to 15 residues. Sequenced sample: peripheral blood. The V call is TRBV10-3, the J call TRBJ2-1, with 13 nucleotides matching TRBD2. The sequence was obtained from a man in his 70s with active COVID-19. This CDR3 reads CAISFGLAGVGEQFF. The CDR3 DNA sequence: TGTGCCATCAGCTTCGGACTAGCGGGAGTGGGTGAGCAGTTCTTC.